This TCR beta chain was documented in a study of blood T cell repertoires in COVID-19. For the study at large: The origin of the acute and convalescent COVID-19 samples was the United States, Italy and Spain. T cells, B-cell-depleted T cells, or PBMCs supplied cDNA or gDNA.

The V and J ends lost 5 bases and 0 bases, in that order; junction bases with no gene match: 3. This CDR3 has 14 amino acids. Germline CDR1 LNHDA, CDR2 SQIVND (reference sequence). The table came from immunoSEQ multiplex PCR; TCRdb's copy has only in-frame clones and leaves some out. The sample lists roughly 300,000 clones; about 89% were seen once. A Seattle source enrolled patients during active infection and followed them longitudinally. The source material was peripheral blood. The V call is TRBV19, the J call TRBJ2-5, with 7 bases lining up with TRBD1. This clonotype was sampled from a woman younger than 45 with COVID-19, enrolled during active disease. CDR3 nucleotides: TGTGCCAGTAGTGCGACAGGGCACCAAGAGACCCAGTACTTC. Translated, it gives CASSATGHQETQYF.